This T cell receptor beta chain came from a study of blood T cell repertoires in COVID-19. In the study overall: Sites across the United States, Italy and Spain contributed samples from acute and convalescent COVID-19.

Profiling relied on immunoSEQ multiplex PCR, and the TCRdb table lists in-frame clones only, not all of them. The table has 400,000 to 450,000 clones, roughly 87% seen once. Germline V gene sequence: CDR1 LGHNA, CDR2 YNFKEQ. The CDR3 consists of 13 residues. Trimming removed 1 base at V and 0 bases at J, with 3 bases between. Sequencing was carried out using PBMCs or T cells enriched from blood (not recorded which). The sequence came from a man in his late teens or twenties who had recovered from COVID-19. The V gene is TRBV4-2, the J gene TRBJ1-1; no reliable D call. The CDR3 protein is CASSQAVNTEAFF. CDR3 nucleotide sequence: TGTGCCAGCAGCCAAGCAGTGAACACTGAAGCTTTCTTT.